This T cell receptor beta chain was identified during a study of read filtering for tumor transcriptome and immune sequencing. As for the study in general: Patients were around 17 male and some 13 female, mean age approximately 70 years, range about 47 to 85. TCR-mapped reads were about 3.5 to 11 million with IR-seq versus 85 to 1273 with RNA-seq.

Overall study results and limits: Compared with RNA-seq, IR-seq gave much higher clonotype depth and reliability. In IR-seq, single-read clonotypes were roughly 80% of clonotypes but 3.5% to 4% of reads.

Ten or more counts support this clonotype. Its matching antigen is unknown. Molecular barcoded adaptors covering alpha/delta and beta/gamma chains were used on around 370 ng RNA. From the reads, TCRdb called clonotypes with MiXCR, one entry per CDR3 protein. The data hold fewer than 45,000 distinct CDR3 sequences, with 10% to 15% observed a single time. CDR3 length: 15 amino acids. Germline values: CDR1 LGHNA, CDR2 YNFKEQ. V trimming: 1 base; J trimming: 3 bases; junction bases outside the gene matches: 6. The J gene is TRBJ2-7, the V gene TRBV4-2; 7 bases are shared with TRBD1. This TCR came from a donor at least 40 years old with multiple myeloma. The sequenced material came from a population of CD138-negative cells sorted from bone marrow. The CDR3 nucleotides read TGTGCCAGCAGCCAAGGGCCGCAGGGGGACTACGAGCAGTACTTC. This translates into CASSQGPQGDYEQYF.